This T cell receptor (beta chain) was observed in a study of blood T cell repertoires in COVID-19. Study background: Spain, Italy and the United States supplied samples that represented acute and convalescent COVID-19. The analysed material was cDNA or gDNA that came from T cells, B-cell-depleted T cells, or PBMCs.

As originally analysed: Nucleated cell number was recorded as an estimate derived from reference gene primer amplification. The method was immunoSEQ multiplex PCR; TCRdb's version includes in-frame clones alone and lacks a portion of them. V, J and clone size derive from that table, while D and trimming were established from the DNA sequence. There are some 130,000 clones in the sample; 75% to 90% occur only once, and more than 3.5% lies in the top ten. CDR3 size: 16 residues. The germline V gene has CDR1 SGDLS and CDR2 YYNGEE. V was trimmed by 0 bases and J by 2 bases, leaving 15 bases between them.

This TCR came from a human donor in a cohort sampled during active COVID-19. This chain joins TRBV9 and TRBJ2-7; unclear D gene. Sequencing was carried out using peripheral blood. The CDR3 spells CASSVAAANLPYEQYF. In DNA, the CDR3 is TGTGCCAGCAGCGTAGCGGCGGCAAACCTCCCCTACGAGCAGTACTTC.